This T cell receptor (beta chain) was recovered during a study of Ad26.COV2.S vaccination and SARS-CoV-2 variants. Study-level information: Intramuscular Ad26.COV2.S at 5x10^10 or 1x10^11 viral particles.

Study-wide points: TCR breadth and depth analyses may have underestimated total T cell responses.

Only in-frame clones appear in the TCRdb table, and some are missing; sequencing was by immunoSEQ multiplex PCR. The repertoire has approximately 410,000 clones, around 89% of them found once; the top ten carry 3.6%. Specified treatment: 15 to 20 received Ad26.COV2.S at low or high dose, single or two shots; 5 received placebo; per-sample allocation not given. On day 63 after the first injection, vaccine and placebo recipients gave samples. The sample came from a Boston adult aged 18-55 years. Worth noting for this clone: Its specificity is unknown.

This CDR3 comprises 16 residues. V was pared by 10 bases and J by 6 bases, with 15 bases of the junction left unmatched. Germline CDR1 reads MNHNY; CDR2 reads SVGAGI (reference sequence). The TCR was taken from a person between 18 and 65 years old who received the Ad26.COV2.S COVID-19 vaccine or a placebo. The sample here was peripheral blood, taken in a trial of Ad26.COV2.S vaccine versus placebo. The V call is TRBV6-6, the J call TRBJ2-1, with 10 positions matching TRBD1. The CDR3 spells CATRLRQGAVGNEQFF. In DNA form, the CDR3 reads TGTGCCACCCGTCTCCGACAGGGGGCTGTCGGCAATGAGCAGTTCTTC.